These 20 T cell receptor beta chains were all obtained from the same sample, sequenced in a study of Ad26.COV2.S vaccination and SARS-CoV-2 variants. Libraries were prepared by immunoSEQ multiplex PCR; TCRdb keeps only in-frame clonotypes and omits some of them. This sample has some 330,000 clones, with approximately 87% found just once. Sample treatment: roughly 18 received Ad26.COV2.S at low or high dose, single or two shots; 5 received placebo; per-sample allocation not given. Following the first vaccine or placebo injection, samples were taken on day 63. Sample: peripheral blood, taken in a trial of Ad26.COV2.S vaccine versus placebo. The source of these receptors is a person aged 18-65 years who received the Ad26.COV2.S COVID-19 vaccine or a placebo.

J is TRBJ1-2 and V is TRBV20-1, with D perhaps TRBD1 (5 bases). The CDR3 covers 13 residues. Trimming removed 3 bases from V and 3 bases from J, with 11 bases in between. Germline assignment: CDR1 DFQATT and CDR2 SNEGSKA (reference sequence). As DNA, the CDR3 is TGCAGTGCTAGTAAAGACAGTGACTATGGCTACACCTTC. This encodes CSASKDSDYGYTF.

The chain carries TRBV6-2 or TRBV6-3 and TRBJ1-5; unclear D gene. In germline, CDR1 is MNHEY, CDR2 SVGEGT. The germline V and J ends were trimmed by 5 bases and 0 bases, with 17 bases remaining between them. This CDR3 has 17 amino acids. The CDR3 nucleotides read TGTGCCAGCAGTCCCCACGGGCGGGGATATAGCAATCAGCCCCAGCATTTT. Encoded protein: CASSPHGRGYSNQPQHF.

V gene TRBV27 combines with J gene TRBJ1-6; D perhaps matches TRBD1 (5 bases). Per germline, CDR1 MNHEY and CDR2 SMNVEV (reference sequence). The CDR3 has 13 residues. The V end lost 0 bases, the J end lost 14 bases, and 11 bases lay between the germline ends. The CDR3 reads CASSLSGVSSLHF. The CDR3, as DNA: TGTGCCAGCAGTTTATCGGGGGTTTCGTCCCTCCACTTT.

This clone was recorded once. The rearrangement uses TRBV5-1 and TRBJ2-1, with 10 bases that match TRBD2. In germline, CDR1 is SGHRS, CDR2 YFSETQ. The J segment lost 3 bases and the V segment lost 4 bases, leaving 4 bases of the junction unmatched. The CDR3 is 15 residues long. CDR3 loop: CASSLIAGGYNEQFF. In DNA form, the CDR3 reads TGCGCCAGCAGCCTAATAGCGGGGGGCTACAATGAGCAGTTCTTC.

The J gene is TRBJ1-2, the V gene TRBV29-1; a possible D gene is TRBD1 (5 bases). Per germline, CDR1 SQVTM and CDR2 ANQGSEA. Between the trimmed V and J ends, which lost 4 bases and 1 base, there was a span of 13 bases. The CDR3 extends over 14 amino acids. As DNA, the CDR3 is TGCAGCGTTGGCCCCTGGGGGGATAACTATGGCTACACCTTC. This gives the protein CSVGPWGDNYGYTF.

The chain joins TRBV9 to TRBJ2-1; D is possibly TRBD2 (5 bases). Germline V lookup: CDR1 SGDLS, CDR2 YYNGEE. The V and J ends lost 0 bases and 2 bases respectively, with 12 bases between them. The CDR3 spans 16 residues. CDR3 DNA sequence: TGTGCCAGCAGCGTAGCCGGGGAGCGACCCTACAATGAGCAGTTCTTC. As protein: CASSVAGERPYNEQFF.

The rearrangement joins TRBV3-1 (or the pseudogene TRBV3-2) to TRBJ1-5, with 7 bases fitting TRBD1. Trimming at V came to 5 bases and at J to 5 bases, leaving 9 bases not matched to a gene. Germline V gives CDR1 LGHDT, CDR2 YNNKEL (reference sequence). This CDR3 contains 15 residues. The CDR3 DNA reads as TGTGCCAGCAGCGCTAGACAGGGACCAGATCAGCCCCAGCATTTT. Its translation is CASSARQGPDQPQHF.

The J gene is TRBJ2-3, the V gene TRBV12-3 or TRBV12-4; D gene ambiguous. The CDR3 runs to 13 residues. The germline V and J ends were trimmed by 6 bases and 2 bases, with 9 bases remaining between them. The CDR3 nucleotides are TGTGCCAGCAGGATGGATCTCACAGATACGCAGTATTTT. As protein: CASRMDLTDTQYF.

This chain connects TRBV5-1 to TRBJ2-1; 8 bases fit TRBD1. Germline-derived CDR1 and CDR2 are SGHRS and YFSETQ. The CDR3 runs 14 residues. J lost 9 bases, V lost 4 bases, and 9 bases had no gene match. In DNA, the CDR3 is TGCGCCAGCAGCGAATGGACAGGGCTGGGTGAGCAGTTCTTC. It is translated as CASSEWTGLGEQFF.

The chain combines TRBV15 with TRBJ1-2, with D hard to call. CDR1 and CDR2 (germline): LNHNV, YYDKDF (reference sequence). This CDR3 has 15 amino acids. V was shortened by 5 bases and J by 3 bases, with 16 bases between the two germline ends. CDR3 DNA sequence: TGTGCCACCAGCCCTTTAAAATCGTCAGACTATGGCTACACCTTC. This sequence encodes CATSPLKSSDYGYTF.

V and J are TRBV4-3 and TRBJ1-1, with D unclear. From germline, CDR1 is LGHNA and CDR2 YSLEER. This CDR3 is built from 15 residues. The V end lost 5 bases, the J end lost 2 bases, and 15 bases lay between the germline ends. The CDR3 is CASSERIGLNTEAFF. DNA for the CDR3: TGCGCCAGCAGCGAACGGATAGGGTTAAACACTGAAGCTTTCTTT.

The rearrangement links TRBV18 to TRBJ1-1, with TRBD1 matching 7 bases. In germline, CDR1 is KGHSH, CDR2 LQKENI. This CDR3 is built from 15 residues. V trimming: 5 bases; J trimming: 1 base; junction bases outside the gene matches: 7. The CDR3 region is CASSSTGVQNTEAFF. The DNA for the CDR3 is TGTGCCAGCTCATCTACAGGGGTTCAGAACACTGAAGCTTTCTTT. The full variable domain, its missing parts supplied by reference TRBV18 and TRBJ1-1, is NAGVMQNPRHLVRRRGQEARLRCSPMKGHSHVYWYRQLPEEGLKFMVYLQKENIIDESGMPKERFSAEFPKEGPSILRIQQVVRGDSAAYFCASSSTGVQNTEAFFGQGTRLTVV.

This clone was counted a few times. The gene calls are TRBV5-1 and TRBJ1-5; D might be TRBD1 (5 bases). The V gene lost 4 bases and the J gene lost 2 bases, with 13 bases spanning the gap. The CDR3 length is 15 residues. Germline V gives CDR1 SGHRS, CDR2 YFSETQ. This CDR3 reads CASSRTGGGNQPQHF. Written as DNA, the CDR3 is TGCGCCAGCAGCCGGACCGGAGGGGGCAATCAGCCCCAGCATTTT.

This chain's CDR3 is CASSLAPTGSNTEAFF. As DNA, the CDR3 is TGTGCCAGCAGCTTAGCTCCGACAGGGTCAAACACTGAAGCTTTCTTT. The chain recombines TRBV7-9 with TRBJ1-1; TRBD1 agrees at 7 bases. The germline gives CDR1 SEHNR, CDR2 FQNEAQ (reference sequence). V trimming: 0 bases; J trimming: 2 bases; junction bases outside the gene matches: 6. The CDR3 loop spans 16 amino acids.

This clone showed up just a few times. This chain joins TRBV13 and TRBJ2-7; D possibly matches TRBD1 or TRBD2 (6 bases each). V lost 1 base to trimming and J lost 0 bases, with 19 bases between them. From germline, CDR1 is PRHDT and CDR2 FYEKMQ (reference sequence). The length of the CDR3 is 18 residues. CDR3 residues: CASSLDSVWGAGSYEQYF. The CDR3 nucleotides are TGTGCCAGCAGCTTAGACTCGGTGTGGGGGGCAGGCTCCTACGAGCAGTACTTC.

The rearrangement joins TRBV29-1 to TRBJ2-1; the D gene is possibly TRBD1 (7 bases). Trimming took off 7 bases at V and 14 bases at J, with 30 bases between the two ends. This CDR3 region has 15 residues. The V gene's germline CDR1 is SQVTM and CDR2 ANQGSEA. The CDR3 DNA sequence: TGCAGCGCCTCACAGGGGCTAGCGAAACCGACCGGCAAGTTCTTC. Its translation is CSASQGLAKPTGKFF.

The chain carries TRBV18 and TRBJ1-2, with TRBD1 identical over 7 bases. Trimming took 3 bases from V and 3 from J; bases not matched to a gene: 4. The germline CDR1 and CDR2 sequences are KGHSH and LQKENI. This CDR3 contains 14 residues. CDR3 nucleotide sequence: TGTGCCAGCTCACCTGACAGGGCGGACTATGGCTACACCTTC. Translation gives CASSPDRADYGYTF.

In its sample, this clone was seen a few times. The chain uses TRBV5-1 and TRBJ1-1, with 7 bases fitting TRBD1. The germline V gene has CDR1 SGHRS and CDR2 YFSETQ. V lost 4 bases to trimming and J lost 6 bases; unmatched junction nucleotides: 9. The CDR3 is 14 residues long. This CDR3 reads CASSPGQERAEAFF. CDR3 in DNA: TGCGCCAGCAGCCCCGGACAGGAGAGGGCTGAAGCTTTCTTT.

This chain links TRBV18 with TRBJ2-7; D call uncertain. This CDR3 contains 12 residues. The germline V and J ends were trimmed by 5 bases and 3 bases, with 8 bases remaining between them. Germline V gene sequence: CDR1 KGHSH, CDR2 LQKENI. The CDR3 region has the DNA TGTGCCAGCTCAGACTGCCGCTACGAGCAGTACTTC. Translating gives CASSDCRYEQYF.

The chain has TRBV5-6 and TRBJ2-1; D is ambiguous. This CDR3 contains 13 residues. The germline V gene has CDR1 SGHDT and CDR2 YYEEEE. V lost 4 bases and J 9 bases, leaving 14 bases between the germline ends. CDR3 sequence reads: CASSQITVTEQFF. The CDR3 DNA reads TGTGCCAGCAGCCAGATCACAGTCACTGAGCAGTTCTTC.